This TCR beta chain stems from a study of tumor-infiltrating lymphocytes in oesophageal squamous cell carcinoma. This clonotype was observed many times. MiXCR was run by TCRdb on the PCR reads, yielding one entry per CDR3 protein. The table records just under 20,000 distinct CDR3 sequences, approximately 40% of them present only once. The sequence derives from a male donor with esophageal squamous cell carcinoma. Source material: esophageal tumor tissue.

The CDR3 protein is CASSKIEADTQYF. The CDR3 nucleotides read TGCGCCAGCAGCAAAATAGAGGCAGATACGCAGTATTTT. The chain has TRBV4-1 and TRBJ2-3; D is undetermined. Germline V lookup: CDR1 MGHRA, CDR2 YSYEKL. Trimming stripped 5 bases from V and 4 bases from J, with 10 bases between. CDR3 length: 13 amino acids.